These 16 T cell receptor beta chains came from one sample sequenced in a study of T cell repertoires in cytomegalovirus infection (dated by TCRdb to about 2019). The sequencer was an Illumina HiSeq 1500. The public reads were reprocessed in TCRdb via fastp at Q25 and MiXCR, keeping in-frame beta chains. Duplicate CDR3 protein sequences are folded into a single record with the most common DNA and genes. The sample records approximately 110,000 distinct CDR3 sequences, approximately 30% of which are singletons. Approximately 59% of the sample is held by the ten biggest clonotypes. These receptors have no identified antigens. Reading the label with the study, this specimen's treatment or condition is: in vitro stimulation with specific CMV peptide epitopes to enrich CMV-specific T cells. Sequenced here: CD8+ T cells from cultured PBMCs, sampled from culture after CMV antigen stimulation. These receptors came from a human donor in good health (CMV status not recorded). Some clones in this sample may be carry-over from other donors' samples.

This rearrangement joins TRBV10-3 to TRBJ2-5; tentatively, D is TRBD1 (6 bases). Germline-derived CDR1 and CDR2 are ENHRY and SYGVKD. This CDR3 has 12 amino acids. The V end was cut by 8 bases, the J end by 5 bases, with 12 bases between. The CDR3 DNA reads as TGTGCCATCTTATGGGGGCAGGAGACCCAGTACTTC. This gives the protein CAILWGQETQYF.

This clonotype was counted only a few times. This chain uses TRBV5-6 with TRBJ2-3; D may correspond to TRBD1 or TRBD2 (5 bases each). This CDR3 has 16 amino acids. V was shortened by 0 bases and J by 2 bases, with 13 bases between the two germline ends. Germline CDR1 and CDR2: SGHDT and YYEEEE. Here the CDR3 DNA reads TGTGCCAGCAGCTTGGGGGGACGCCTAAACACAGATACGCAGTATTTT. Translating gives CASSLGGRLNTDTQYF.

The chain employs TRBV6-1 and TRBJ1-1; D call uncertain. Trimming stripped 0 bases from V and 3 bases from J, with 14 bases between. This CDR3 region has 16 residues. Germline V lookup: CDR1 MNHNS, CDR2 SASEGT. The CDR3 coding sequence is TGTGCCAGCAGTGAAGCGGCGAGCGCCTGGGACACTGAAGCTTTCTTT. This sequence encodes CASSEAASAWDTEAFF.

This clonotype was seen only once. V usage is TRBV11-1 and J usage is TRBJ2-5; 7 bases fit TRBD2. From germline, CDR1 is SGHAT and CDR2 FQDESV (reference sequence). V lost 3 bases, J lost 2 bases, and 9 bases stayed unmatched. The CDR3 loop spans 16 amino acids. CDR3 loop: CASSFPWSGLQETQYF. As DNA, the CDR3 is TGTGCCAGCAGCTTCCCGTGGTCGGGACTACAAGAGACCCAGTACTTC. Complete variable domain (other parts from reference TRBV11-1 and TRBJ2-5): EAEVAQSPRYKITEKSQAVAFWCDPISGHATLYWYRQILGQGPELLVQFQDESVVDDSQLPKDRFSAERLKGVDSTLKIQPAELGDSAMYLCASSFPWSGLQETQYFGPGTRLLVL.

This clonotype has a handful of counts. The rearrangement joins TRBV11-2 to TRBJ2-5; no reliable D call. The ends were cut back, 3 bases at V and 5 bases at J, with 10 bases in the middle. This CDR3 spans 13 amino acids. Germline V lookup: CDR1 SGHAT, CDR2 FQNNGV. CDR3 amino acids: CASSFKLEETQYF. The DNA for the CDR3 is TGTGCCAGCAGCTTCAAGCTTGAGGAGACCCAGTACTTC.

In its sample, this clonotype was seen a few times. The chain employs TRBV7-8 and TRBJ2-1; 7 bases agree with TRBD1. Germline trimming cut 5 bases from V and 4 bases from J; bases unmatched to any gene: 11. The germline V gene has CDR1 SGHVS and CDR2 FQNEAQ. The CDR3 sequence is 16 residues long. DNA of the CDR3: TGTGCCAGCAGCCCTCGGACAGGTTGGACGTACAATGAGCAGTTCTTC. Protein: CASSPRTGWTYNEQFF.

This clonotype was picked up a small number of times. The chain uses TRBV6-6 and TRBJ1-5; tentative D call: TRBD1 (5 bases). Germline CDR1 and CDR2: MNHNY and SVGAGI (reference sequence). V dropped 2 bases and J dropped 5 bases, with 13 bases sitting between them. The CDR3 extends over 15 amino acids. CDR3 sequence: CASSYVVGGDQPQHF. CDR3 DNA sequence: TGTGCCAGCAGTTACGTGGTCGGGGGGGATCAGCCCCAGCATTTT.

This clonotype was detected a few times. The chain is built from TRBV29-1 and TRBJ2-5; 7 bases are shared with TRBD2. Germline V lookup: CDR1 SQVTM, CDR2 ANQGSEA. The CDR3 consists of 14 residues. Trimming at V came to 0 bases and at J to 2 bases, leaving 3 bases not matched to a gene. CDR3 bases: TGCAGCGTTGAAGATCTAGCGGAGCAAGAGACCCAGTACTTC. As protein: CSVEDLAEQETQYF.

On this clonotype itself: An end of the junction differs from the germline gene, which may be a read error. The J gene is TRBJ1-1, the V gene TRBV4-1; D perhaps matches TRBD1 (5 bases). CDR3 length equals 15 residues. CDR1 is MGHRA and CDR2 is YSYEKL in the germline V gene. DNA of the CDR3: TGCGCCAGCAGCCAAGGCAGAGAAGGGACTTATGAAGCTTCCTTT. Translated, it gives CASSQGREGTYEASF.

This clonotype was observed a handful of times. The chain recombines TRBV6-1 with TRBJ2-7; D is undetermined. Trimming removed 1 base at V and 1 base at J, with 5 bases between. Germline V CDR1 and CDR2: MNHNS, SASEGT. This CDR3 contains 13 residues. The CDR3 DNA reads as TGTGCCAGCAGTGAAGGGTTATCCTACGAGCAGTACTTC. Translating it yields CASSEGLSYEQYF.

The chain combines TRBV6-1 with TRBJ2-7; D possibly corresponds to TRBD1 (8 bases). V dropped 5 bases and J dropped 7 bases, with 24 bases sitting between them. The germline gives CDR1 MNHNS, CDR2 SASEGT. The CDR3 runs 16 residues. In nucleotides, the CDR3 is TGTGCCAGCAGTCGGGGGGTGACAGGGGTTTCCTGGGAGCAGTACTTC. Its translation is CASSRGVTGVSWEQYF.

This clonotype has only one observation. The V gene is TRBV3-1, the J gene TRBJ2-3; D tentatively reads TRBD1 or TRBD2 (5 bases each). The CDR3 covers 15 residues. Germline V gene sequence: CDR1 LGHDT, CDR2 YNNKEL (reference sequence). The V end lost 0 bases, the J end lost 2 bases, and 9 bases lay between the germline ends. The CDR3 DNA is TGTGCCAGCAGCCAAGATGGGACCACCACAGATACGCAGTATTTT. Residues: CASSQDGTTTDTQYF.

This sequence joins TRBV19 and TRBJ1-5; tentative D call: TRBD1 (6 bases). CDR1 LNHDA and CDR2 SQIVND come from the germline V gene (reference sequence). Deletions cut 7 bases from V and 3 bases from J, with 19 bases between. The CDR3 runs to 16 residues. The CDR3 DNA follows: TGTGCCAGTAACTCGTTCTCACAGGGACTCAATCAGCCCCAGCATTTT. Its translation is CASNSFSQGLNQPQHF.

A remark on this clonotype: Compared with germline, one end of the junction differs, possibly owing to a read error. The chain joins TRBV7-7 to TRBJ2-5, with 11 bases identical to TRBD2. CDR3 length: 17 residues. Germline V gene lookup returns CDR1 SSHAT and CDR2 FNYEAQ (reference sequence). The DNA for the CDR3 is TGTGCTAGCAGCTTCGGTAGCGGGGGGGCTAGCGGAGAGACCCAGTACTTC. Translation gives CASSFGSGGASGETQYF.

This clonotype was detected only a few times. The V gene is TRBV7-2, the J gene TRBJ2-5, with 8 positions matching TRBD2. Germline CDR1 is SGHTA and CDR2 is FQGNSA. The CDR3 covers 16 residues. Trimming cost V 2 bases and J 3 bases; bases outside gene matches: 8. CDR3 amino acids: CASSLIRGGLKETQYF. CDR3 bases: TGTGCCAGCAGCTTAATACGGGGGGGCCTTAAAGAGACCCAGTACTTC.

The V gene is TRBV4-2, the J gene TRBJ1-5, with TRBD1 as a possible D gene (6 bases). The CDR3 is 16 residues long. Germline lookup yields CDR1 LGHNA and CDR2 YNFKEQ. V gave up 0 bases and J gave up 3 bases, with 12 bases separating them. In DNA form, the CDR3 reads TGTGCCAGCAGCCAAGATGTGCGGACAGTCAATCAGCCCCAGCATTTT. This codes for CASSQDVRTVNQPQHF.